The sample holds one count of the clone carrying this TCR beta chain. This sample stems from a study of shared clonotypes between healthy human individuals. CDR1 PRHDT and CDR2 FYEKMQ come from the germline V gene (reference sequence). V trimming: 3 bases; J trimming: 5 bases; junction bases outside the gene matches: 10. This CDR3 has 18 amino acids. The data were produced by immunoSEQ multiplex PCR, yet TCRdb's version contains in-frame clones alone and is incomplete. The repertoire holds fewer than 130,000 clones, with less than 80% as singletons. The sequenced sample was memory CD8+ T cells sorted from blood. Subset described: CD45RO+ cells pooled with CCR7-negative TemRA cells. The rearrangement uses TRBV13 and TRBJ2-2, with 12 bases lining up with TRBD1. The sequence was obtained from a woman in her twenties or thirties in good health. CDR3 region: CASSFPGQGAQRTGELFF. CDR3 coding DNA: TGTGCCAGCAGCTTTCCGGGACAGGGGGCGCAGAGGACCGGGGAGCTGTTTTTT.